One sample yielded the 4 T cell receptor beta chains listed below, sequenced in a study of blood T cell repertoires in COVID-19. The table came from immunoSEQ multiplex PCR; TCRdb's copy has only in-frame clones and leaves some out. The sample lists about 170,000 clones; 86% were seen once. The sequencing sample was made of peripheral blood. The receptors originated from a woman aged 60-75 years with COVID-19, enrolled during active disease.

J is TRBJ1-1 and V is TRBV13; D may be TRBD1 (6 bases). The CDR3 has 15 residues. Trimming removed 6 bases from V and 3 bases from J, with 17 bases in between. Germline CDR1 reads PRHDT; CDR2 reads FYEKMQ (reference sequence). The CDR3 is CASSILRGRYTEAFF. DNA of the CDR3: TGTGCCAGCAGTATTCTCAGGGGCAGGTACACTGAAGCTTTCTTT.

This chain joins TRBV21-1 and TRBJ2-7; the D call of TRBD1 is as the table states it, not checked on the DNA. TRBV21-1 corresponds to a pseudogene. The CDR3 is made up of 14 amino acids. CDR3 DNA sequence: TGTGCCAGCCTACCGACAGGGATGTCCTACGAGCAGTACTTC. The encoded protein is CASLPTGMSYEQYF.

This chain connects TRBV19 to TRBJ1-1, with 10 bases identical to TRBD1. CDR3 size: 15 residues. Germline CDR1 reads LNHDA; CDR2 reads SQIVND (reference sequence). The ends lost 2 bases at V and 7 bases at J; junction bases unmatched: 7. The CDR3 region has the DNA TGTGCCAGTAGTATACAGGGACAGGGGAGGGGTGAAGCTTTCTTT. This sequence encodes CASSIQGQGRGEAFF.

The CDR3 is CASSIGGGDTEAFF. CDR3 bases: TGTGCCAGTAGTATCGGAGGGGGGGACACTGAAGCTTTCTTT. V usage is TRBV19 and J usage is TRBJ1-1; D possibly corresponds to TRBD1 (6 bases). Germline V gene sequence: CDR1 LNHDA, CDR2 SQIVND (reference sequence). The CDR3 is 14 residues long. Trimming stripped 3 bases from V and 3 bases from J, with 11 bases between.